This T cell receptor (beta chain) was sequenced for a study of T cell responses to AZD1222 COVID-19 vaccine. Study-wide results and limits: Close to half of all spike-specific TCRs reportedly target regions of the variants that are unmutated. Clonal diversity may have been underestimated, and the donors were mostly white British, with more females than males. Only a handful of people who got AZD1222 tested seropositive at baseline.

Germline V gives CDR1 KGHSH, CDR2 LQKENI. This CDR3 has 16 amino acids. Deletions cut 3 bases from V and 0 bases from J, with 14 bases between. On this clone: The antigen is not known.

The table came from immunoSEQ multiplex PCR; TCRdb's copy has only in-frame clones and leaves some out. The table shows 100,000 to 150,000 clones, with around 90% occurring only once. The starting material was peripheral blood, obtained 28 days after the second AZD1222 dose. This chain uses TRBV18 with TRBJ1-1; D unclear. This receptor was identified in an adult who received the AZD1222 COVID-19 vaccine. In nucleotides, the CDR3 is TGTGCCAGCTCACCGACCCGGGATTCTTTGAACACTGAAGCTTTCTTT. Amino acid sequence: CASSPTRDSLNTEAFF.